The 14 T cell receptor beta chains below were found in one sample sequenced in a study of blood T cell repertoires in COVID-19. Libraries were prepared by immunoSEQ multiplex PCR; TCRdb keeps only in-frame clonotypes and omits some of them. The sample yields hundreds of thousands of clones, about four fifths seen once. The source material was peripheral blood. Every receptor here comes from a woman aged 80 or over with acute or convalescent COVID-19.

This clone came up once. V and J are TRBV4-1 and TRBJ2-1; 7 nucleotides agree with TRBD1. With 1 base clipped from V and 4 bases from J, the junction kept 7 bases outside the gene matches. The germline V gene encodes CDR1 MGHRA and CDR2 YSYEKL. CDR3 length: 16 amino acids. The CDR3 sequence: CASSQGWTGVYNEQFF. CDR3 DNA sequence: TGCGCCAGCAGCCAAGGCTGGACAGGAGTTTACAATGAGCAGTTCTTC.

J is TRBJ2-5 and V is TRBV28; 10 bases fit TRBD1. Per the germline V gene, CDR1 is MDHEN and CDR2 is SYDVKM. The CDR3 is made up of 16 amino acids. Trimming removed 8 bases from V and 3 bases from J; junction bases left unmatched: 12. For the CDR3, the DNA is TGTGCCAGCGTCGAGACAGGGGGCCGAGAGGAAGAGACCCAGTACTTC. This translates into CASVETGGREEETQYF.

The rearrangement uses TRBV28 and TRBJ2-7, with D possibly matching TRBD1 (6 bases). CDR1 is MDHEN, CDR2 SYDVKM, per germline. The germline V and J ends were trimmed by 9 bases and 0 bases, with 12 bases remaining between them. The CDR3 is 13 residues long. CDR3 loop: CASLGHNSYEQYF. As DNA, the CDR3 is TGTGCCAGTCTGGGACACAACTCCTACGAGCAGTACTTC. The full variable domain, with the rest looked up from reference TRBV28 and TRBJ2-7, is DVKVTQSSRYLVKRTGEKVFLECVQDMDHENMFWYRQDPGLGLRLIYFSYDVKMKEKGDIPEGYSVSREKKERFSLILESASTNQTSMYLCASLGHNSYEQYFGPGTRLTVT.

This clone was detected only once. CDR3 sequence (DNA): TGCGCCAGCAGCTTGGGAGCGGGGGGAAATACTGGAAACACCATATATTTT. Translated: CASSLGAGGNTGNTIYF. The chain links TRBV5-1 to TRBJ1-3; D is perhaps TRBD1 (5 bases). V dropped 0 bases and J dropped 2 bases, with 15 bases sitting between them. The CDR3 is 17 amino acids. Germline loops: CDR1 SGHRS, CDR2 YFSETQ. The whole variable domain, filled in from reference TRBV5-1 and TRBJ1-3, reads KAGVTQTPRYLIKTRGQQVTLSCSPISGHRSVSWYQQTPGQGLQFLFEYFSETQRNKGNFPGRFSGRQFSNSRSEMNVSTLELGDSALYLCASSLGAGGNTGNTIYFGEGSWLTVV.

The chain is built from TRBV7-9 and TRBJ2-7; D may be TRBD1 (6 bases). The V gene's germline CDR1 is SEHNR and CDR2 FQNEAQ (reference sequence). V gave up 6 bases and J gave up 6 bases, with 15 bases separating them. The CDR3 spans 13 residues. The CDR3 region is CASSSSGDREQYF. CDR3 coding DNA: TGTGCCAGCAGTTCATCAGGGGATCGCGAGCAGTACTTC. Combining the CDR3 with reference TRBV7-9 and TRBJ2-7 gives the whole variable domain DTGVSQNPRHKITKRGQNVTFRCDPISEHNRLYWYRQTLGQGPEFLTYFQNEAQLEKSRLLSDRFSAERPKGSFSTLEIQRTEQGDSAMYLCASSSSGDREQYFGPGTRLTVT.

The chain uses TRBV11-2 and TRBJ2-5, with TRBD1 matching over 9 bases. Germline loops: CDR1 SGHAT, CDR2 FQNNGV. The CDR3 is 14 residues long. The V segment lost 1 base and the J segment 8 bases; nucleotides outside the gene matches: 5. The CDR3 sequence is CASSLGGGQGTQYF. CDR3 DNA: TGTGCCAGCAGCTTAGGGGGGGGACAGGGCACCCAGTACTTC.

This clone was seen only once. This chain joins TRBV11-2 and TRBJ1-1, with D tentatively TRBD1 (5 bases). The germline gives CDR1 SGHAT, CDR2 FQNNGV. The V gene lost 4 bases and the J gene lost 0 bases, with 12 bases spanning the gap. This CDR3 is 15 amino acids long. As DNA, the CDR3 is TGTGCCAGCAGCTCCCGGGGGAGGTTGAACACTGAAGCTTTCTTT. This gives the protein CASSSRGRLNTEAFF.

V gene TRBV5-1 combines with J gene TRBJ1-1; TRBD1 aligns across 8 bases. CDR3 length: 16 residues. Germline-derived CDR1 and CDR2 are SGHRS and YFSETQ. The ends lost 5 bases at V and 0 bases at J; junction bases unmatched: 9. CDR3 in amino acids: CASRPTGGSMNTEAFF. For the CDR3, the DNA is TGCGCCAGCAGACCTACAGGGGGGTCCATGAACACTGAAGCTTTCTTT.

The chain joins TRBV4-1 to TRBJ1-3; D not certain. The CDR3 loop spans 15 amino acids. Germline V CDR1 and CDR2: MGHRA, YSYEKL. V was pared by 4 bases and J by 3 bases, with 13 bases between. CDR3 DNA sequence: TGCGCCAGCAGCCGGGCGGGCTTAGGTGGAAACACCATATATTTT. It translates to CASSRAGLGGNTIYF.

The chain has TRBV5-1 and TRBJ2-3, with 7 positions matching TRBD1. Germline V gene lookup returns CDR1 SGHRS and CDR2 YFSETQ. The CDR3 runs to 15 residues. V dropped 3 bases and J dropped 2; count of bases not matched to a gene: 6. This CDR3 reads CASSSPTGLTDTQYF. CDR3 nucleotide sequence: TGCGCCAGCAGCTCCCCGACAGGGCTCACAGATACGCAGTATTTT.

This chain links TRBV15 with TRBJ1-3; no reliable D call. The germline V and J ends were trimmed by 5 bases and 3 bases, with 11 bases remaining between them. The CDR3 is 14 amino acids. Germline CDR1 and CDR2: LNHNV and YYDKDF (reference sequence). CDR3 sequence reads: CATSQRGYGNTIYF. The CDR3 DNA follows: TGTGCCACCAGCCAGCGGGGTTATGGAAACACCATATATTTT. The whole variable domain, filled in from reference TRBV15 and TRBJ1-3, reads DAMVIQNPRYQVTQFGKPVTLSCSQTLNHNVMYWYQQKSSQAPKLLFHYYDKDFNNEADTPDNFQSRRPNTSFCFLDIRSPGLGDTAMYLCATSQRGYGNTIYFGEGSWLTVV.

This chain connects TRBV28 to TRBJ1-2, with 7 bases fitting TRBD1. Losses at the gene ends were 4 bases for V and 6 bases for J; bases not matched to a gene: 14. In germline, CDR1 is MDHEN, CDR2 SYDVKM. This CDR3 comprises 16 residues. The CDR3 is CASSSSPRGGEHGYTF. The DNA for the CDR3 is TGTGCCAGCAGTTCCTCCCCCAGAGGGGGCGAGCATGGCTACACCTTC.

This chain connects TRBV3-1 (or the pseudogene TRBV3-2) to TRBJ2-1, with a weak D call TRBD1 (6 bases). Between the trimmed V and J ends, which lost 4 bases and 14 bases, there was a span of 15 bases. The CDR3 consists of 12 residues. Germline V gene lookup returns CDR1 LGHDT and CDR2 YNNKEL (reference sequence). CDR3 residues: CASSLPQGREFF. DNA for the CDR3: TGTGCCAGCAGCCTCCCCCAGGGGCGCGAGTTCTTC.

This chain connects TRBV28 to TRBJ1-2; no clear D. V gave up 2 bases and J gave up 0 bases, with 4 bases separating them. Germline values: CDR1 MDHEN, CDR2 SYDVKM. The CDR3 is 13 amino acids. The CDR3 sequence: CASSLPANYGYTF. The CDR3 DNA follows: TGTGCCAGCAGTTTACCTGCTAACTATGGCTACACCTTC.